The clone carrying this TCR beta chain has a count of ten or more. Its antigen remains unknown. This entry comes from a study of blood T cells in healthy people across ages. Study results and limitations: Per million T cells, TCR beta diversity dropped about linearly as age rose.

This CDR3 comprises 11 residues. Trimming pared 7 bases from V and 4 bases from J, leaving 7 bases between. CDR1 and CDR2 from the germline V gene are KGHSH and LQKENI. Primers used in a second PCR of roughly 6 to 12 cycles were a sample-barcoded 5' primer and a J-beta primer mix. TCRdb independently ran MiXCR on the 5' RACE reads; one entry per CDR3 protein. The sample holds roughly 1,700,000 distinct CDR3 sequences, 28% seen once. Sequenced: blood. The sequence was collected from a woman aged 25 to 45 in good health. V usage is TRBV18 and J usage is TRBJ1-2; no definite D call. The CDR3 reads CASYGSYGYTF. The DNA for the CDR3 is TGTGCCAGCTATGGATCCTATGGCTACACCTTC.